The T cell receptor (beta chain) under discussion was sequenced for a study of T cells in Graves' hyperthyroidism and ophthalmopathy. Broader study findings: Most thyroid clonotypes with frequency above 0.001 were detected in blood.

Newly diagnosed patients aged 18 to 65 had hyperthyroidism of under 2 months' duration. Every diagnosis used clinical symptoms, serum thyroxine and TRAb, thyroid ultrasound and orbital computed tomography. From more than 8 ml of fresh peripheral blood, PBMCs were isolated. Worth noting for this clonotype: No antigen is known for it.

TCR beta CDR3 regions were amplified from RNA transcripts. Initially, a first-round RT-PCR of the TCR CDR3 employed the HTBI primer set. TCRdb reprocessed the multiplex PCR reads with MiXCR, giving one entry per CDR3 protein. This table has 550,000 to 800,000 distinct CDR3 sequences, 15% to 20% appearing once. The CDR3 totals 15 residues. The V and J ends lost 1 base and 6 bases respectively, with 14 bases between them. CDR1 is SGHTA, CDR2 FQGNSA, per germline. What was sequenced was blood. This chain joins TRBV7-2 and TRBJ2-3, with TRBD1 as a possible D gene (5 bases). This receptor was identified in a middle-aged man with Graves' hyperthyroidism. This CDR3 reads CASSLGTFLGDTQYF. In nucleotides, the CDR3 is TGTGCCAGCAGCTTAGGGACATTCTTGGGGGATACGCAGTATTTT.